One sample yielded the 5 T cell receptor beta chains listed below, sequenced in a study of cytomegalovirus exposure and HLA in healthy donors. Both 60 Vbeta primers and 13 Jbeta primers went into the PCR. TCRdb keeps only in-frame clones here, not all; method: immunoSEQ multiplex PCR. The sample holds around 40,000 clones. Sequenced sample: PBMCs. The receptors stem from a human donor in good health.

This chain uses TRBV7-3 with TRBJ1-5, with no clear D. This CDR3 is 13 amino acids long. V was cut by 0 bases and J by 5 bases, with 5 bases left in between. The germline V gene encodes CDR1 SGHTA and CDR2 FQGTGA. The CDR3 nucleotides are TGTGCCAGCAGCTTAACCCCGGATCAGCCCCAGCATTTT. Its protein product is CASSLTPDQPQHF.

The chain joins TRBV9 to TRBJ1-3; D is unclear. CDR1 is SGDLS and CDR2 is YYNGEE in the germline V gene. The CDR3 is made up of 16 amino acids. V was cut by 3 bases and J by 0 bases, with 13 bases left in between. CDR3 DNA: TGTGCCAGCAGCGGTGCCGGAGGTAGCTCTGGAAACACCATATATTTT. Protein product: CASSGAGGSSGNTIYF.

The chain combines TRBV7-3 with TRBJ1-1; 10 nucleotides line up with TRBD1. The CDR3 covers 15 residues. J was trimmed by 5 bases and V by 3 bases; bases with no gene match: 6. The germline CDR1 and CDR2 sequences are SGHTA and FQGTGA. The CDR3 region has the DNA TGTGCCAGCAGCTTCCAACGGGACAGGGGAACTGAAGCTTTCTTT. It codes for CASSFQRDRGTEAFF.

This sequence joins TRBV7-9 and TRBJ1-3; no definite D call. The germline gives CDR1 SEHNR, CDR2 FQNEAQ (reference sequence). This CDR3 has 12 amino acids. V was cut by 4 bases and J by 7 bases, with 8 bases left in between. DNA for the CDR3: TGTGCCAGCAGCTCCCTCGTTAACACCATATATTTT. Translating it yields CASSSLVNTIYF.

The CDR3 region has the DNA TGTGCCAGCAGTTTCCGGGCTAACTATGGCTACACCTTC. Translating it yields CASSFRANYGYTF. The J gene is TRBJ1-2, the V gene TRBV27; D not resolved. The germline gives CDR1 MNHEY, CDR2 SMNVEV (reference sequence). V was cut by 3 bases and J by 0 bases, with 5 bases left in between. There are 13 residues in the CDR3.